The rows below give T cell receptor beta chains drawn from one sample of a study of blood T cells in healthy people across ages. Each CDR3 protein is one row after TCRdb ran MiXCR on the 5' RACE reads. The sample gives 1.5 million or so distinct CDR3 sequences, approximately 42% of which show up once; approximately 4.1% is in the top ten. The sample taken for sequencing was blood. The receptors originated from a woman aged 18-29 years in good health. Each CDR3 is given with its conserved first and last residue. The D gene is left open where the match is weak. The listing skips clone size in some rows; elsewhere it reads once, few, many or a size class.

V gene	D gene	clone size	J gene	CDR3 protein	CDR3 DNA
TRBV7-8	NA	few	TRBJ2-3	CASSRTALFTDTQYF	TGTGCCAGCAGCCGGACAGCACTATTTACAGATACGCAGTATTTT
TRBV3-1	NA	few	TRBJ1-2	CASSQNRQVYGYTF	TGTGCCAGCAGCCAAAACAGGCAGGTGTATGGCTACACCTTC
TRBV5-1	NA	NA	TRBJ2-1	CASSFLAVVTPYNEQFF	TGCGCCAGCAGCTTCTTGGCGGTAGTCACTCCCTACAATGAGCAGTTCTTC
TRBV5-1	TRBD1	NA	TRBJ1-1	CASSSLGQGSTMNTEAFF	TGCGCCAGCAGCTCCCTGGGACAGGGGAGTACAATGAACACTGAAGCTTTCTTT
TRBV7-9	NA	NA	TRBJ2-5	CASSFPLRLEEETQYF	TGTGCCAGCAGCTTCCCGCTTCGGCTAGAAGAAGAGACCCAGTACTTC
TRBV9	TRBD2	few	TRBJ2-1	CASSVAMRDSGGAGDEQFF	TGTGCCAGCAGCGTAGCGATGAGAGATAGCGGGGGGGCCGGCGATGAGCAGTTCTTC
TRBV25-1	NA	few	TRBJ2-3	CASSQTITSTDTQYF	TGTGCCAGCAGTCAGACGATTACCAGCACAGATACGCAGTATTTT
TRBV12-3/TRBV12-4	TRBD2	NA	TRBJ2-7	CASSLGTSVNEQYF	TGTGCCAGCAGTTTAGGGACTAGCGTAAATGAGCAGTACTTC
TRBV21-1	NA	NA	TRBJ2-7	CASSRPTSGGPLSYEQYF	TGTGCCAGCAGCAGACCGACTAGCGGGGGGCCTCTATCCTACGAGCAGTACTTC
TRBV27	TRBD2	few	TRBJ2-1	CASSFGGRVDEQFF	TGTGCCAGCAGTTTTGGCGGGAGGGTGGATGAGCAGTTCTTC
TRBV20-1	NA	NA	TRBJ2-1	CSATSGRQRHEQFF	TGCAGTGCTACATCGGGACGTCAAAGGCATGAGCAGTTCTTC
TRBV11-2	NA	many	TRBJ2-7	CASSLESLYSYEQYF	TGTGCCAGCAGCTTAGAGTCACTATACTCCTACGAGCAGTACTTC
TRBV27	NA	NA	TRBJ1-6	CASSLYRQTTSPLHF	TGTGCCAGCAGTCTTTACAGGCAGACGACCTCACCCCTCCACTTT
TRBV19	NA	NA	TRBJ2-1	CASRAPTYNEQFF	TGTGCCAGTAGGGCACCAACCTACAATGAGCAGTTCTTC
TRBV4-1	TRBD2	NA	TRBJ2-1	CASSQFGGGSYNEQFF	TGCGCCAGCAGCCAATTCGGGGGAGGGAGCTACAATGAGCAGTTCTTC
TRBV9	TRBD2	few	TRBJ2-1	CASSVDPGGAGAYNEQFF	TGTGCCAGCAGCGTCGACCCTGGGGGAGCGGGGGCCTACAATGAGCAGTTCTTC
TRBV28	NA	few	TRBJ1-6	CASSLDLRDISPLHF	TGTGCCAGCAGTTTGGACCTCCGGGACATTTCACCCCTCCACTTT
TRBV5-6	TRBD2	NA	TRBJ2-1	CASSLGLAGGLRGNEQFF	TGTGCCAGCAGCCTTGGCCTAGCGGGGGGCCTTCGGGGCAATGAGCAGTTCTTC
TRBV10-3	TRBD1	NA	TRBJ1-2	CAISGSTGGSDGYTF	TGTGCCATCAGTGGCTCAACAGGGGGTTCTGATGGCTACACCTTC
TRBV9	NA	NA	TRBJ1-4	CASSDLLGGEKLFF	TGTGCCAGCAGCGATCTCCTTGGGGGGGAAAAACTGTTTTTT
TRBV7-9	TRBD2	NA	TRBJ2-5	CASSPFGSGGPGETQYF	TGTGCCAGCAGCCCGTTTGGTAGCGGGGGGCCAGGGGAGACCCAGTACTTC
TRBV24-1	NA	few	TRBJ1-1	CATSDFSGAEAFF	TGTGCCACCAGTGATTTCTCGGGGGCTGAAGCTTTCTTT
TRBV7-6	TRBD1	NA	TRBJ1-5	CASSLQDREVYGNQPQHF	TGTGCCAGCAGCCTCCAGGACAGGGAAGTATACGGCAATCAGCCCCAGCATTTT
TRBV9	TRBD2	NA	TRBJ2-1	CASSASGGPDLGQFF	TGTGCCAGCAGCGCTAGCGGGGGGCCGGATTTAGGGCAGTTCTTC
TRBV20-1	NA	few	TRBJ1-1	CSARDRANLNTEAFF	TGCAGTGCTAGAGATCGAGCCAACCTGAACACTGAAGCTTTCTTT
TRBV5-5	NA	NA	TRBJ1-2	CASSFGGASYGYTF	TGTGCCAGCAGCTTTGGGGGTGCGAGCTATGGCTACACCTTC
TRBV7-2	TRBD2	NA	TRBJ2-3	CASSLVGTRSTDTQYF	TGTGCCAGCAGCTTAGTCGGGACTAGAAGCACAGATACGCAGTATTTT
TRBV20-1	TRBD1	NA	TRBJ2-5	CSARGQGARYQETQYF	TGCAGTGCTAGAGGACAGGGGGCACGGTACCAAGAGACCCAGTACTTC
TRBV2	NA	few	TRBJ2-3	CASRPWGSTDTQYF	TGTGCCAGCAGGCCCTGGGGGAGCACAGATACGCAGTATTTT
TRBV5-1	NA	NA	TRBJ2-5	CASSFFYNEQYF	TGCGCCAGCAGCTTTTTCTACAATGAGCAGTACTTC
TRBV28	TRBD2	once	TRBJ2-1	CASSFQTSGRARSYNEQFF	TGTGCCAGCAGTTTTCAGACTAGCGGGAGGGCCCGCTCCTACAATGAGCAGTTCTTC
TRBV6-4	NA	few	TRBJ1-1	CASTPAAVNTEAFF	TGTGCCAGCACTCCTGCGGCAGTGAACACTGAAGCTTTCTTT
TRBV7-3	NA	NA	TRBJ2-1	CASSLTGALNEQFF	TGTGCCAGCAGCTTAACAGGTGCCCTCAATGAGCAGTTCTTC
TRBV5-1	NA	NA	TRBJ2-1	CASSLTPQEQQFF	TGCGCCAGCAGCTTGACCCCCCAGGAGCAGCAGTTCTTC
TRBV10-2	NA	NA	TRBJ2-7	CASSVGLGQYEQYF	TGCGCCAGCAGTGTTGGTTTAGGACAATACGAGCAGTACTTC
TRBV7-2	TRBD2	NA	TRBJ2-4	CASSLGLAGTSQYF	TGTGCCAGCAGCTTAGGACTAGCGGGGACATCCCAGTACTTC
TRBV2	NA	NA	TRBJ1-6	CASSERDKIYNSPLHF	TGTGCCAGCAGTGAAAGGGACAAGATTTATAATTCACCCCTCCACTTT
TRBV7-2	TRBD1	NA	TRBJ1-4	CASSRQGQVVREKLFF	TGTGCCAGCAGCCGACAGGGGCAGGTTGTACGCGAAAAACTGTTTTTT
TRBV19	NA	NA	TRBJ1-5	CASSIFAGDQPQHF	TGTGCCAGTAGTATTTTTGCAGGGGATCAGCCCCAGCATTTT
TRBV20-1	NA	NA	TRBJ2-2	CSAPHNTGELFF	TGCAGTGCCCCTCATAACACCGGGGAGCTGTTTTTT
TRBV7-2	NA	NA	TRBJ2-7	CASSNRQDSYEQYF	TGTGCCAGCAGCAACAGACAGGACTCCTACGAGCAGTACTTC
TRBV20-1	TRBD1	NA	TRBJ2-1	CSAIRRGSYNEQFF	TGCAGTGCCATACGCAGGGGGTCCTACAATGAGCAGTTCTTC
TRBV29-1	NA	NA	TRBJ2-5	CSVEGRGGRETQYF	TGCAGCGTTGAGGGACGAGGAGGACGAGAGACCCAGTACTTC
TRBV4-2	NA	many	TRBJ2-7	CASSQDREGLQYF	TGTGCCAGCAGCCAAGATCGGGAAGGACTGCAGTACTTC
TRBV4-1	TRBD1	NA	TRBJ1-4	CASSHLPTGEDEKLFF	TGCGCCAGCAGCCATCTTCCGACAGGGGAGGATGAAAAACTGTTTTTT
TRBV2	NA	few	TRBJ2-1	CASSERYNEQFF	TGTGCCAGCAGTGAACGGTACAATGAGCAGTTCTTC
TRBV6-2/TRBV6-3	NA	NA	TRBJ2-5	CACSYSFRGRQETQYF	TGTGCCTGCAGTTACTCGTTCCGTGGCAGACAAGAGACCCAGTACTTC
TRBV7-9	NA	few	TRBJ2-1	CASSGRSSYNEQFF	TGTGCCAGCAGCGGTAGGAGCTCCTACAATGAGCAGTTCTTC
TRBV12-3/TRBV12-4	TRBD1	NA	TRBJ2-5	CASSGTAKETQYF	TGTGCCAGCAGTGGGACAGCAAAAGAGACCCAGTACTTC
TRBV4-1	TRBD1	NA	TRBJ2-7	CASSQGTVRYEQYF	TGCGCCAGCAGCCAGGGGACAGTCCGCTACGAGCAGTACTTC
TRBV12-3/TRBV12-4	NA	NA	TRBJ1-2	CASSQYRALRRYGYTF	TGTGCCAGCAGTCAATACCGGGCCCTAAGGCGCTATGGCTACACCTTC
TRBV4-1	NA	NA	TRBJ2-5	CASSQDPANRVREQYF	TGCGCCAGCAGCCAAGATCCTGCAAACAGGGTTCGGGAGCAGTACTTC
TRBV29-1	NA	once	TRBJ1-4	CSVIDRQNDKLFF	TGCAGCGTTATCGACAGGCAAAATGATAAACTGTTTTTT
TRBV20-1	NA	NA	TRBJ2-7	CSAQSPRGTFSYEQYF	TGCAGTGCTCAATCCCCTCGGGGGACTTTTTCCTACGAGCAGTACTTC